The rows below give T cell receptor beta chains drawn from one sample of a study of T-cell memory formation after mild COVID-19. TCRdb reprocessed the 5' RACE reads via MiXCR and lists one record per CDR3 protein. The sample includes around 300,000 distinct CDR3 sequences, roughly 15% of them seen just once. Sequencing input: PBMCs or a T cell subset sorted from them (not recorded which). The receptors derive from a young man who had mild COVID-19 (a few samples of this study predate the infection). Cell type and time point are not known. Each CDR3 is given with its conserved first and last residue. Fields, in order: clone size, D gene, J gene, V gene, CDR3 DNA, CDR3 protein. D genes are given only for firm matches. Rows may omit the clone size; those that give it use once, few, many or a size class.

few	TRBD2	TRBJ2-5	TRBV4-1	TGCGCCAGCAGCCAAGATTGGCTAGCGGGAAGGGAGACCCAGTACTTC	CASSQDWLAGRETQYF
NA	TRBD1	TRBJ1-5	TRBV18	TGTGCCAGCTCCAGGGGGGGGCAGAGCAATCAGCCCCAGCATTTT	CASSRGGQSNQPQHF
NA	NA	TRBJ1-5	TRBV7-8	TGTGCCAGCAGCTTCGGGACGGATTATAGCAATCAGCCCCAGCATTTT	CASSFGTDYSNQPQHF
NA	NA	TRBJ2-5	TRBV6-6	TGTGCCAGCAGTTACCAGCTGGAGACCCAGTACTTC	CASSYQLETQYF
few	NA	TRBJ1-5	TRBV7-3	TGTGCCAGCAACAAAGATGAGGGCAATCAGCCCCAGCATTTT	CASNKDEGNQPQHF
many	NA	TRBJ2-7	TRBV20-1	TGCAGTGCTAGTCGCGTGGGCGCAGGGTGGGGTCCCTACGAGCAGTACTTC	CSASRVGAGWGPYEQYF
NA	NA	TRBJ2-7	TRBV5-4	TGTGCCAGCAGCTATCCGGGGGGCAACGAGCAGTACTTC	CASSYPGGNEQYF
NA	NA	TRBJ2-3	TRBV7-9	TGTGCCAGCAGCTCACAGGTGAGACCAGATACGCAGTATTTT	CASSSQVRPDTQYF
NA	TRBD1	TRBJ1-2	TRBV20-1	TGCAGTGCTAGTTCCACAGGGGCACTCTATGGCTACACCTTC	CSASSTGALYGYTF
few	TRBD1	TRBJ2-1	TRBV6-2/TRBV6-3	TGTGCCAGCAGTAACAGGGGGGTGAATGAGCAGTTCTTC	CASSNRGVNEQFF
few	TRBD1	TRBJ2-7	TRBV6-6	TGTGCCAGCAGTTCCCAGACAGGGCTGTACTTC	CASSSQTGLYF
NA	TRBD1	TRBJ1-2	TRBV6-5	TGTGCCAGCAGTACCAACAGGGGGGGATACTATGGCTACACCTTC	CASSTNRGGYYGYTF
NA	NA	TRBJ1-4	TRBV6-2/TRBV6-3	TGTGCCAGCAGTTACCTCGGGGCAGAGAATGAAAAACTGTTTTTT	CASSYLGAENEKLFF
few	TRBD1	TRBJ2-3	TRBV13	TGTGCCAGCAGCAGGGACAGGGTCAAAGATACGCAGTATTTT	CASSRDRVKDTQYF
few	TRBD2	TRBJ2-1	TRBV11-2	TGTGCCAGCAGCTTTTTTTCTTCCGGGGGGAGTCATGAGCAGTTCTTC	CASSFFSSGGSHEQFF
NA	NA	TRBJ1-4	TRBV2	TGTGCCAGCAGTGAACGGCAGGCGACTAATGAAAAACTGTTTTTT	CASSERQATNEKLFF
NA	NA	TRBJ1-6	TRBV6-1	TGTGCCAGCAGTGAAGAGACAGGCTTACGATCACCCCTCCACTTT	CASSEETGLRSPLHF
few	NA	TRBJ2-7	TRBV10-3	TGTGCCATCAGTGAGGGGCTCTGGGACGAGCAGTACTTC	CAISEGLWDEQYF
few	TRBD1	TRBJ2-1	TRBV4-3	TGCGCCAGCAGCCAAGACCCCGGGACAGGGATTAATGAGCAGTTCTTC	CASSQDPGTGINEQFF
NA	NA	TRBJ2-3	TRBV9	TGTGCCAGCAGCCCCCCCAGGGCGGTAGGATGGGATACGCAGTATTTT	CASSPPRAVGWDTQYF
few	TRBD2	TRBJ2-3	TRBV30	TGTGCCTGGAACACGGGGGGGCCAGATACGCAGTATTTT	CAWNTGGPDTQYF
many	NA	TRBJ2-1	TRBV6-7	TGTGCCAGCAGTTATACCGCAGGGGAGCAGTTCTTC	CASSYTAGEQFF
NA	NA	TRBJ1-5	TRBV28	TGTGCCAGCAGGGGGATGGATCAGCCCCAGCATTTT	CASRGMDQPQHF
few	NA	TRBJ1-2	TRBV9	TGTGCCAGCAGGAGTCAGCGGGACTTTGGGGGCTACACCTTC	CASRSQRDFGGYTF
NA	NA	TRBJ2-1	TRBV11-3	TGTGCCAGCAGCTTAGATCAGGGCGGGTCCGCTTCCTACAATGAGCAGTTCTTC	CASSLDQGGSASYNEQFF
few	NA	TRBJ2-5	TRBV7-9	TGTGCCAGCAGCCTTTCCAGACAGTCCCAAGAGACCCAGTACTTC	CASSLSRQSQETQYF
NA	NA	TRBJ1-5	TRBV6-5	TGTGCCAGCAGCCTCGGGGGCGGTGGGTATCAGCCCCAGCATTTT	CASSLGGGGYQPQHF
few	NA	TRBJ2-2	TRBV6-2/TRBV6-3	TGTGCCAGCAGTAGGAACCGGGGGACCGGGGAGCTGTTTTTT	CASSRNRGTGELFF
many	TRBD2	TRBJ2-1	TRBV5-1	TGCGCCAGCTCTAGCGGCCGTATCAATGAGCAGTTCTTC	CASSSGRINEQFF
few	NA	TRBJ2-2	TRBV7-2	TGTGCCAGCAGATCGAACAGAGCTGTCGGGGAGCTGTTTTTT	CASRSNRAVGELFF
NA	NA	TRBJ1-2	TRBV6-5	TGTGCCAGCAGTTACGAAGGAAGTGGCTACACCTTC	CASSYEGSGYTF
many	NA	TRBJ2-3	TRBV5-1	TGCGCCAGCAGCTTGGGGACCCACCTCACAGATACGCAGTATTTT	CASSLGTHLTDTQYF
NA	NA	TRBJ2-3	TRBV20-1	TGCAGTGCGACGGGGGTCCAGGCAGATACGCAGTATTTT	CSATGVQADTQYF
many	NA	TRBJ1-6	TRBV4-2	TGTGCCAGCAGCCCGACGTTGGGGTATAATTCACCCCTCCACTTT	CASSPTLGYNSPLHF
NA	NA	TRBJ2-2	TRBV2	TGTGCCAGCAAGTTTACCGGGGAGCTGTTTTTT	CASKFTGELFF
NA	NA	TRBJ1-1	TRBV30	TGTGCCTGGAGTCCCGGGACCACGAGCACTGAAGCTTTCTTT	CAWSPGTTSTEAFF
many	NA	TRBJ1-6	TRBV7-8	TGTGCCAGCGGGTCAGGGATCTGGAATTCACCCCTCCACTTT	CASGSGIWNSPLHF
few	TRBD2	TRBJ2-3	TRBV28	TGTGCCAGCAGTTTAGGTCCAGCGGGGGGACCGTATACGCAGTATTTT	CASSLGPAGGPYTQYF
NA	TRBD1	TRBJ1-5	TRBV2	TGTGCCAGCAGGGACAGGGTAAGCAATCAGCCCCAGCATTTT	CASRDRVSNQPQHF
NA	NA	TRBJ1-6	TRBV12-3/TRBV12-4	TGTGCCAGCAGTTTAGTACAGGGCGGCAATTCACCCCTCCACTTT	CASSLVQGGNSPLHF
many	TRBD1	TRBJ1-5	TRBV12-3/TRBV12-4	TGTGCCAGCAGAGGACAGGGGGATAGTCAGCCCCAGCATTTT	CASRGQGDSQPQHF
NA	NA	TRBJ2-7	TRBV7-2	TGTGCCAGCAGCGGCAGGTCCTACGAGCAGTACTTC	CASSGRSYEQYF
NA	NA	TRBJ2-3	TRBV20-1	TGCAGTGCTAGTCCCGGGGATACGCAGTATTTT	CSASPGDTQYF
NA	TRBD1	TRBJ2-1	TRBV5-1	TGCGCCAGCACTCCCGCGGGACAGGGGGGGGGTGAGCAGTTCTTC	CASTPAGQGGGEQFF
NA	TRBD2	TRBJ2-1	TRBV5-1	TGCGCCAGCAGCCCACCTCTGGGCGGGGGGGCCAATGAGCAGTTCTTC	CASSPPLGGGANEQFF
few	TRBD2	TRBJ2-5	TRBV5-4	TGTGCCAGCAGCCCCCCGGGGGGTCGGGCTCAAGAGACCCAGTACTTC	CASSPPGGRAQETQYF
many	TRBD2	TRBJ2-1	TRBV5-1	TGCGCCAGCCTACCGGGACTAGATTACAATGAGCAGTTCTTC	CASLPGLDYNEQFF
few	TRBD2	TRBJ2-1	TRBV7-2	TGTGCCAGCAGCCGGGAGAGCGGGGTCTACAATGAGCAGTTCTTC	CASSRESGVYNEQFF
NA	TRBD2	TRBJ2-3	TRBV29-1	TGCAGCGTCGTAGCGGGGGGGATTGATACGCAGTATTTT	CSVVAGGIDTQYF
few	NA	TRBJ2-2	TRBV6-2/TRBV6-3	TGTGCCAGCAACGGACTGGCCGGGGAGCTGTTTTTT	CASNGLAGELFF
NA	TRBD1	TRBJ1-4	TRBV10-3	TGTGCCATCAGGGGACAGGGAAAAAATGAAAAACTGTTTTTT	CAIRGQGKNEKLFF
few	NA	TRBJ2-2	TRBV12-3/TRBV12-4	TGTGCCAGCAGTTGGCAGATGGCCGGGGAGCTGTTTTTT	CASSWQMAGELFF
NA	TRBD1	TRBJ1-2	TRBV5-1	TGCGCCAGCAGCTTGGTAGAGACAGGGGGCGAGTATGGCTACACCTTC	CASSLVETGGEYGYTF
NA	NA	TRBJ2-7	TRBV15	TGTGCCACCAGCAGAGGGAACACCGGCTCCTACGAGCAGTACTTC	CATSRGNTGSYEQYF